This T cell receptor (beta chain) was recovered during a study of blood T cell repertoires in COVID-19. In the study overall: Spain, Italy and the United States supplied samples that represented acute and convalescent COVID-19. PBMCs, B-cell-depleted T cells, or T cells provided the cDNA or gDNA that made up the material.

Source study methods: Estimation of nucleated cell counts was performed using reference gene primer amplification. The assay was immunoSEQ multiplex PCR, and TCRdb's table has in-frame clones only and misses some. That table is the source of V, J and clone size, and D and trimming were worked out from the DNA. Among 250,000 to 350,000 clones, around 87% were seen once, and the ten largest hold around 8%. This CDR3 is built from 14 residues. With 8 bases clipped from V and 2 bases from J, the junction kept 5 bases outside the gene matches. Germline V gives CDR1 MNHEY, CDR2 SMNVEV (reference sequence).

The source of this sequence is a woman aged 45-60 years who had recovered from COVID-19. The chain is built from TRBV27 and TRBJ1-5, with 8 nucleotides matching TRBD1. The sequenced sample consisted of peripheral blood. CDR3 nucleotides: TGTGCCAGCGGACAGGGCGGGCGCAATCAGCCCCAGCATTTT. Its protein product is CASGQGGRNQPQHF.